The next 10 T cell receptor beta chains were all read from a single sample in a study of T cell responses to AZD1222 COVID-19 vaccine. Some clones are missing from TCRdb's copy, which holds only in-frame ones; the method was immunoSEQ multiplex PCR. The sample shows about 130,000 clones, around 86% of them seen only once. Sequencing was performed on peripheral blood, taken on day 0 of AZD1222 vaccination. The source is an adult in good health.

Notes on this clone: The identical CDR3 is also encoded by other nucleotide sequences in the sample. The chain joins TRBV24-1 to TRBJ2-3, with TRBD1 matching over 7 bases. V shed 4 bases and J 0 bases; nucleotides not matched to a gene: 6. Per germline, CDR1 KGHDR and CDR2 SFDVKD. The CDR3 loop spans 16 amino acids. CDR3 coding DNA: TGTGCCACCAGTGACACGACAGGGAGCAGCACAGATACGCAGTATTTT. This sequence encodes CATSDTTGSSTDTQYF.

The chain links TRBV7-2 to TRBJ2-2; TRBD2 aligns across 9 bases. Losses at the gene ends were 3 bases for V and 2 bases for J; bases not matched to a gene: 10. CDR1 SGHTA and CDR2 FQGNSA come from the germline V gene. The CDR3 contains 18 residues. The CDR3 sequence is CASSFPRLAAENTGELFF. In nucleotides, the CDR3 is TGTGCCAGCAGCTTTCCTAGACTAGCGGCCGAAAACACCGGGGAGCTGTTTTTT.

The CDR3 protein is CATSSLRGQGNTGELFF. As DNA, the CDR3 is TGTGCCACCAGCAGCCTTAGGGGACAGGGGAACACCGGGGAGCTGTTTTTT. This chain links TRBV15 with TRBJ2-2; 9 bases line up with TRBD1. Per the germline V gene, CDR1 is LNHNV and CDR2 is YYDKDF (reference sequence). This CDR3 has 17 amino acids. Trimming cost V 3 bases and J 1 base; bases outside gene matches: 6. Full variable domain (missing parts from reference TRBV15 and TRBJ2-2): DAMVIQNPRYQVTQFGKPVTLSCSQTLNHNVMYWYQQKSSQAPKLLFHYYDKDFNNEADTPDNFQSRRPNTSFCFLDIRSPGLGDTAMYLCATSSLRGQGNTGELFFGEGSRLTVL.

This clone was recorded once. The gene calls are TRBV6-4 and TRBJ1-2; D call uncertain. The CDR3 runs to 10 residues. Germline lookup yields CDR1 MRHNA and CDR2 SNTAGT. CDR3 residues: CGRVDYGYTF. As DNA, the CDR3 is TGTGGTCGGGTCGACTATGGCTACACCTTC.

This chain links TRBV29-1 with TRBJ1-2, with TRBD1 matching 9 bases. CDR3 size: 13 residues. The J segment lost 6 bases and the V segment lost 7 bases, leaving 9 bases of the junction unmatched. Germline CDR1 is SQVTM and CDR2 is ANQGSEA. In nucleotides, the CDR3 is TGCAGCGCGACACAGAGGACAGGGGATGGCTACACCTTC. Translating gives CSATQRTGDGYTF.

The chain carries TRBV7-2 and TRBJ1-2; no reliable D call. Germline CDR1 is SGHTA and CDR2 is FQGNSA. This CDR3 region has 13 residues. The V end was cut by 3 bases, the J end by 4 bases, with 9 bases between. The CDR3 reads CASSFLGFYGYTF. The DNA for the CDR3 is TGTGCCAGCAGCTTTTTAGGGTTCTATGGCTACACCTTC.

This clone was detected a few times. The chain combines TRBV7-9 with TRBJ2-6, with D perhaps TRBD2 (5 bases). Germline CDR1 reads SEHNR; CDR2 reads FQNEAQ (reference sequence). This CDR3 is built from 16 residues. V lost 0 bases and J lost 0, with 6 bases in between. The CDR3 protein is CASSLAGSSGANVLTF. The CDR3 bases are TGTGCCAGCAGCTTAGCGGGGAGCTCTGGGGCCAACGTCCTGACTTTC.

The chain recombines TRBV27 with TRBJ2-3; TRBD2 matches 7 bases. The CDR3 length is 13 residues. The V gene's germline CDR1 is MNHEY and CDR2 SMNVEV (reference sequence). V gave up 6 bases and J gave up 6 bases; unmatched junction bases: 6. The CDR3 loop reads CASRRTSADTQYF. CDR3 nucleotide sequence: TGTGCCAGCAGAAGGACTAGTGCGGATACGCAGTATTTT.

CDR3 loop: CAWSLGTEAFF. The CDR3 DNA sequence: TGTGCCTGGAGTTTGGGAACTGAAGCTTTCTTT. The rearrangement joins TRBV30 to TRBJ1-1; D gene uncertain. The CDR3 totals 11 residues. From germline, CDR1 is GTSNPN and CDR2 SVGIG (reference sequence). V lost 2 bases, J lost 5 bases, and 6 bases lay in between.

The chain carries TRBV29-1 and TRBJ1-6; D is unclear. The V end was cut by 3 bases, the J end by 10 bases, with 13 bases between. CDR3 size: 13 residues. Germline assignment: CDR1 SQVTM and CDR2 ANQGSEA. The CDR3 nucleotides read TGCAGCGTTGAGGAGGGTCAAGGGTCACCCCTCCACTTT. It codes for CSVEEGQGSPLHF.